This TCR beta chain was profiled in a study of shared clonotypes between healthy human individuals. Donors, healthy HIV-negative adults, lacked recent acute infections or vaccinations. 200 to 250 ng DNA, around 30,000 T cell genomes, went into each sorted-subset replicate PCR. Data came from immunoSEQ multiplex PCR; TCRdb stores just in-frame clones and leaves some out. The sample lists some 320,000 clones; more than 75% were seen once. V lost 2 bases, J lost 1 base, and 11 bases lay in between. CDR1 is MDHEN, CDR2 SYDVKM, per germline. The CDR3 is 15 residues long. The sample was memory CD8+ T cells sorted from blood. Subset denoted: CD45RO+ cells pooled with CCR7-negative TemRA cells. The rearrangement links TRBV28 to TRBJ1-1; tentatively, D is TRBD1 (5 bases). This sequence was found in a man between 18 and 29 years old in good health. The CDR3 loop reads CASSLDGDANTEAFF. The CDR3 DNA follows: TGTGCCAGCAGTTTAGACGGGGACGCGAACACTGAAGCTTTCTTT.